The rows below give T cell receptor beta chains drawn from one sample of a study of blood T cell repertoires in COVID-19. Sequenced by immunoSEQ multiplex PCR; TCRdb stores in-frame clones only, minus some. This table has some 250,000 clones, around 88% appearing once. Source material: peripheral blood. Source of these receptors: a middle-aged man with active or convalescent COVID-19. The CDR3 runs from the conserved cysteine through the conserved F or W. Fields, in order: J gene, V gene, CDR3 length, clone size, D gene, CDR3 protein, CDR3 DNA. A D gene is named only where the DNA matches it firmly. Size is omitted from some rows. Given values are once, few, many or a class for expanded clones.

j_call: TRBJ1-2
v_call: TRBV6-5
cdr3_length: 15
clone_size: .
d_call: TRBD1
cdr3_aa: CASSYSDRGSYGYTF
cdr3_nt: TGTGCCAGCAGTTACTCGGACAGGGGGAGTTATGGCTACACCTTC

j_call: TRBJ1-2
v_call: TRBV5-1
cdr3_length: 12
clone_size: .
d_call: .
cdr3_aa: CASSPSGYGYTF
cdr3_nt: TGCGCCAGCAGCCCGTCAGGGTATGGCTACACCTTC

j_call: TRBJ2-4
v_call: TRBV27
cdr3_length: 12
clone_size: .
d_call: TRBD1
cdr3_aa: CASRDRGFIQYF
cdr3_nt: TGTGCCAGCCGGGACAGGGGCTTCATTCAGTACTTC

j_call: TRBJ2-5
v_call: TRBV4-1
cdr3_length: 17
clone_size: .
d_call: .
cdr3_aa: CASSQGEGGGTPGTQYF
cdr3_nt: TGCGCCAGCAGCCAAGGAGAGGGCGGGGGCACCCCGGGGACCCAGTACTTC

j_call: TRBJ2-7
v_call: TRBV28
cdr3_length: 16
clone_size: .
d_call: .
cdr3_aa: CASSSFYQGSGYEQYF
cdr3_nt: TGTGCCAGCAGTTCGTTTTATCAGGGGTCCGGCTACGAGCAGTACTTC

j_call: TRBJ1-2
v_call: TRBV6-5
cdr3_length: 13
clone_size: .
d_call: .
cdr3_aa: CASSYSIFRGYTF
cdr3_nt: TGTGCCAGCAGTTACAGCATCTTCCGTGGCTACACCTTC

j_call: TRBJ2-7
v_call: TRBV5-1
cdr3_length: 15
clone_size: .
d_call: TRBD1
cdr3_aa: CASSLDGQGVHEQYF
cdr3_nt: TGCGCCAGCAGCTTGGATGGTCAGGGGGTCCACGAGCAGTACTTC

j_call: TRBJ2-5
v_call: TRBV30
cdr3_length: 12
clone_size: .
d_call: .
cdr3_aa: CAWSTQGETQYF
cdr3_nt: TGTGCCTGGAGCACACAGGGAGAGACCCAGTACTTC

j_call: TRBJ1-6
v_call: TRBV7-9
cdr3_length: 15
clone_size: .
d_call: .
cdr3_aa: CASSFGGWENSPLHF
cdr3_nt: TGTGCCAGCAGCTTTGGAGGTTGGGAGAATTCACCCCTCCACTTT

j_call: TRBJ1-1
v_call: TRBV28
cdr3_length: 15
clone_size: .
d_call: TRBD1
cdr3_aa: CASSGQGASDTEAFF
cdr3_nt: TGTGCCAGCAGCGGACAGGGGGCGAGCGACACTGAAGCTTTCTTT

j_call: TRBJ1-4
v_call: TRBV30
cdr3_length: 14
clone_size: .
d_call: .
cdr3_aa: CAWSAAPGAEKLFF
cdr3_nt: TGTGCCTGGAGTGCGGCCCCTGGGGCTGAAAAACTGTTTTTT

j_call: TRBJ2-1
v_call: TRBV7-2
cdr3_length: 14
clone_size: few
d_call: TRBD2
cdr3_aa: CASSSPRGNNEQFF
cdr3_nt: TGTGCCAGCAGCTCGCCGCGGGGGAACAATGAGCAGTTCTTC

j_call: TRBJ1-2
v_call: TRBV19
cdr3_length: 13
clone_size: .
d_call: TRBD1
cdr3_aa: CASSGTGGLGYTF
cdr3_nt: TGTGCCAGTAGTGGGACAGGGGGCTTGGGCTACACCTTC

j_call: TRBJ2-1
v_call: TRBV11-3
cdr3_length: 14
clone_size: few
d_call: TRBD2
cdr3_aa: CASSSGTSLIEQFF
cdr3_nt: TGTGCCAGCAGCTCAGGGACTAGCTTAATTGAGCAGTTCTTC

j_call: TRBJ1-6
v_call: TRBV25-1
cdr3_length: 13
clone_size: .
d_call: .
cdr3_aa: CASRRTGNSPLHF
cdr3_nt: TGTGCCAGCAGAAGAACAGGGAATTCACCCCTCCACTTT

j_call: TRBJ1-2
v_call: TRBV30
cdr3_length: 15
clone_size: few
d_call: .
cdr3_aa: CAWRGIQGFRPGYTF
cdr3_nt: TGTGCCTGGAGGGGAATACAGGGTTTCCGACCCGGCTACACCTTC

j_call: TRBJ2-1
v_call: TRBV18
cdr3_length: 13
clone_size: .
d_call: .
cdr3_aa: CASSLNGNNEQFF
cdr3_nt: TGTGCCAGCTCACTTAACGGGAACAATGAGCAGTTCTTC

j_call: TRBJ1-5
v_call: TRBV10-3
cdr3_length: 12
clone_size: .
d_call: .
cdr3_aa: CATGQPNQPQHF
cdr3_nt: TGTGCCACCGGACAGCCTAATCAGCCCCAGCATTTT

j_call: TRBJ1-2
v_call: TRBV18
cdr3_length: 15
clone_size: .
d_call: .
cdr3_aa: CASSPRQVLPYGYTF
cdr3_nt: TGTGCCAGCTCACCCCGACAGGTTTTGCCTTATGGCTACACCTTC

j_call: TRBJ2-2
v_call: TRBV6-5
cdr3_length: 13
clone_size: .
d_call: .
cdr3_aa: CASRGQVTGELFF
cdr3_nt: TGTGCCAGCAGGGGGCAGGTCACCGGGGAGCTGTTTTTT

j_call: TRBJ2-3
v_call: TRBV6-1
cdr3_length: 16
clone_size: .
d_call: .
cdr3_aa: CASSEIRQALRDTQYF
cdr3_nt: TGTGCCAGCAGTGAAATTCGGCAGGCCCTCAGAGATACGCAGTATTTT

j_call: TRBJ2-3
v_call: TRBV13
cdr3_length: 18
clone_size: once
d_call: TRBD2
cdr3_aa: CASSDLSGTSDIRGTQYF
cdr3_nt: TGTGCCAGCAGCGACCTCTCCGGGACTAGCGACATTCGAGGTACGCAGTATTTT

j_call: TRBJ1-4
v_call: TRBV7-9
cdr3_length: 13
clone_size: .
d_call: .
cdr3_aa: CASSLNRNEKLFF
cdr3_nt: TGTGCCAGCAGCTTAAACCGGAATGAAAAACTGTTTTTT

j_call: TRBJ1-5
v_call: TRBV9
cdr3_length: 15
clone_size: .
d_call: TRBD1
cdr3_aa: CASSVGTGSNQPQHF
cdr3_nt: TGTGCCAGCAGCGTGGGGACAGGGAGCAATCAGCCCCAGCATTTT

j_call: TRBJ2-7
v_call: TRBV12-3/TRBV12-4
cdr3_length: 13
clone_size: .
d_call: TRBD1
cdr3_aa: CASSWTGSYEQYF
cdr3_nt: TGTGCCAGCTCCTGGACAGGCTCCTACGAGCAGTACTTC

j_call: TRBJ2-5
v_call: TRBV3-1/TRBV3-2
cdr3_length: 14
clone_size: .
d_call: .
cdr3_aa: CASSQAWEAETQYF
cdr3_nt: TGTGCCAGCAGCCAAGCCTGGGAGGCTGAGACCCAGTACTTC

j_call: TRBJ1-1
v_call: TRBV6-5
cdr3_length: 14
clone_size: .
d_call: .
cdr3_aa: CASSYRRGNTEAFF
cdr3_nt: TGTGCCAGCAGTTACCGGCGGGGGAACACTGAAGCTTTCTTT

j_call: TRBJ2-3
v_call: TRBV7-9
cdr3_length: 16
clone_size: .
d_call: TRBD2
cdr3_aa: CASSLGPGGITDTQYF
cdr3_nt: TGTGCCAGCAGCTTAGGGCCGGGAGGTATCACAGATACGCAGTATTTT

j_call: TRBJ2-1
v_call: TRBV5-1
cdr3_length: 12
clone_size: .
d_call: .
cdr3_aa: CASSQMAEEQFF
cdr3_nt: TGCGCCAGCAGCCAGATGGCCGAAGAGCAGTTCTTC

j_call: TRBJ1-5
v_call: TRBV19
cdr3_length: 18
clone_size: .
d_call: TRBD1
cdr3_aa: CASSIRHRGVGSNQPQHF
cdr3_nt: TGTGCCAGTAGTATTCGCCACAGGGGGGTTGGAAGCAATCAGCCCCAGCATTTT

j_call: TRBJ2-5
v_call: TRBV5-4
cdr3_length: 13
clone_size: .
d_call: .
cdr3_aa: CASSLVREETQYF
cdr3_nt: TGTGCCAGCAGCTTGGTCAGGGAAGAGACCCAGTACTTC

j_call: TRBJ2-1
v_call: TRBV12-5
cdr3_length: 18
clone_size: .
d_call: TRBD1
cdr3_aa: CASGFNTPGQGAYNEQFF
cdr3_nt: TGTGCTAGTGGTTTCAACACCCCGGGACAGGGGGCCTACAATGAGCAGTTCTTC

j_call: TRBJ2-5
v_call: TRBV5-1
cdr3_length: 16
clone_size: .
d_call: TRBD2
cdr3_aa: CASSLAGLAGKETQYF
cdr3_nt: TGCGCCAGCAGCTTGGCCGGACTAGCGGGAAAAGAGACCCAGTACTTC

j_call: TRBJ1-1
v_call: TRBV7-9
cdr3_length: 14
clone_size: .
d_call: .
cdr3_aa: CASSVRGLNTEAFF
cdr3_nt: TGTGCCAGCAGCGTTAGAGGTCTGAACACTGAAGCTTTCTTT

j_call: TRBJ2-7
v_call: TRBV27
cdr3_length: 13
clone_size: .
d_call: .
cdr3_aa: CASSGGVTYEQYF
cdr3_nt: TGTGCCAGCAGTGGCGGGGTAACCTACGAGCAGTACTTC

j_call: TRBJ1-6
v_call: TRBV11-2
cdr3_length: 15
clone_size: few
d_call: .
cdr3_aa: CASSFDGAYNSPLHF
cdr3_nt: TGTGCCAGCAGCTTTGACGGGGCCTATAATTCACCCCTCCACTTT

j_call: TRBJ1-1
v_call: TRBV29-1
cdr3_length: 12
clone_size: .
d_call: TRBD1
cdr3_aa: CSVVSRGSEAFF
cdr3_nt: TGCAGCGTTGTTTCCAGGGGGAGTGAAGCTTTCTTT

j_call: TRBJ1-2
v_call: TRBV6-2/TRBV6-3
cdr3_length: 16
clone_size: .
d_call: .
cdr3_aa: CASSFSPRTVRYGYTF
cdr3_nt: TGTGCCAGCAGTTTCTCACCGAGGACAGTAAGATATGGCTACACCTTC

j_call: TRBJ1-5
v_call: TRBV19
cdr3_length: 18
clone_size: .
d_call: TRBD1
cdr3_aa: CASSMWGQGSGVNQPQHF
cdr3_nt: TGTGCCAGTAGTATGTGGGGACAGGGATCGGGGGTTAATCAGCCCCAGCATTTT

j_call: TRBJ1-5
v_call: TRBV24-1
cdr3_length: 13
clone_size: .
d_call: .
cdr3_aa: CATSGSKNQPQHF
cdr3_nt: TGTGCCACCAGCGGGTCGAAAAATCAGCCCCAGCATTTT

j_call: TRBJ1-1
v_call: TRBV5-1
cdr3_length: 14
clone_size: .
d_call: TRBD1
cdr3_aa: CASSSDRANTEAFF
cdr3_nt: TGCGCCAGCAGCTCCGACAGGGCGAACACTGAAGCTTTCTTT

j_call: TRBJ2-1
v_call: TRBV7-3
cdr3_length: 15
clone_size: .
d_call: TRBD2
cdr3_aa: CASSPSLADRNEQFF
cdr3_nt: TGTGCCAGCAGCCCTAGCCTAGCGGACCGAAATGAGCAGTTCTTC

j_call: TRBJ2-2
v_call: TRBV2
cdr3_length: 16
clone_size: .
d_call: TRBD2
cdr3_aa: CASSGLAGGTTGELFF
cdr3_nt: TGTGCCAGCAGTGGCCTAGCGGGAGGGACCACCGGGGAGCTGTTTTTT

j_call: TRBJ2-3
v_call: TRBV4-2
cdr3_length: 17
clone_size: once
d_call: .
cdr3_aa: CASSQDFRSSAADTQYF
cdr3_nt: TGTGCCAGCAGCCAAGATTTTCGGTCGAGCGCGGCAGATACGCAGTATTTT

j_call: TRBJ1-2
v_call: TRBV6-5
cdr3_length: 15
clone_size: .
d_call: TRBD1
cdr3_aa: CASKDNPGQGYGYTF
cdr3_nt: TGTGCCAGCAAGGACAATCCGGGACAGGGCTATGGCTACACCTTC

j_call: TRBJ1-2
v_call: TRBV4-1
cdr3_length: 19
clone_size: once
d_call: TRBD1
cdr3_aa: CASSPLTGSGLVSNYGYTF
cdr3_nt: TGCGCCAGCAGCCCCCTGACAGGGTCCGGCCTTGTGTCTAACTATGGCTACACCTTC

j_call: TRBJ1-6
v_call: TRBV7-6
cdr3_length: 15
clone_size: .
d_call: .
cdr3_aa: CASSKTGIGHSPLHF
cdr3_nt: TGTGCCAGCAGCAAAACAGGGATCGGGCATTCACCCCTCCACTTT

j_call: TRBJ2-2
v_call: TRBV12-5
cdr3_length: 16
clone_size: .
d_call: .
cdr3_aa: CASGDGTTLVVGELFF
cdr3_nt: TGTGCTAGTGGGGACGGGACAACACTGGTAGTGGGGGAGCTGTTTTTT

j_call: TRBJ2-5
v_call: TRBV7-2
cdr3_length: 14
clone_size: once
d_call: .
cdr3_aa: CASSLAGFQETQYF
cdr3_nt: TGTGCCAGCAGCTTAGCTGGCTTCCAAGAGACCCAGTACTTC

j_call: TRBJ1-4
v_call: TRBV19
cdr3_length: 13
clone_size: .
d_call: .
cdr3_aa: CASSIVQGEKLFF
cdr3_nt: TGTGCCAGTAGTATCGTCCAGGGGGAAAAACTGTTTTTT

j_call: TRBJ2-6
v_call: TRBV7-8
cdr3_length: 17
clone_size: few
d_call: TRBD2
cdr3_aa: CASSSTSGGSGANVLTF
cdr3_nt: TGTGCCAGCAGCTCGACTAGCGGGGGCTCTGGGGCCAACGTCCTGACTTTC

j_call: TRBJ1-3
v_call: TRBV30
cdr3_length: 12
clone_size: .
d_call: .
cdr3_aa: CAWSPSGNTIYF
cdr3_nt: TGTGCCTGGAGTCCGTCTGGAAACACCATATATTTT